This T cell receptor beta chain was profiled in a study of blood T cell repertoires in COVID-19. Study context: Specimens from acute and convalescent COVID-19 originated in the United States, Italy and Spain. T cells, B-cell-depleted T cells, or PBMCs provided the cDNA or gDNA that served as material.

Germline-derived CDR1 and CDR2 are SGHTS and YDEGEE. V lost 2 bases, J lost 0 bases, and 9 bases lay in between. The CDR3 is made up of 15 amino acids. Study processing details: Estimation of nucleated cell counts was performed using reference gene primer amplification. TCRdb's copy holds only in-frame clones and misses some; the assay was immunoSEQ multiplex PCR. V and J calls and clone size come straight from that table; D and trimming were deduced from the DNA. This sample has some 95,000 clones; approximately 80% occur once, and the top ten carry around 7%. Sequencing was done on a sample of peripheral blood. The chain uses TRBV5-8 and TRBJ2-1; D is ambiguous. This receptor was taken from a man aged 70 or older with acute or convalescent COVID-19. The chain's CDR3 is CASSFGASSYNEQFF. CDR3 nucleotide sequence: TGTGCCAGCAGCTTCGGTGCTAGCTCCTACAATGAGCAGTTCTTC.